This TCR beta chain came from a study of blood T cell repertoires in COVID-19. Study summary: T cells, B-cell-depleted T cells, or PBMCs provided the cDNA or gDNA that served as material.

Germline V gives CDR1 SGHAT, CDR2 FQNNGV. This CDR3 is built from 13 residues. Trimming took off 5 bases at V and 6 bases at J, with 11 bases between the two ends. How the authors handled the data: Nucleated cell number was recorded as an estimate derived from reference gene primer amplification. Here immunoSEQ multiplex PCR was the method, and the copy in TCRdb shows in-frame clones only, minus some. V and J calls plus clone size are reproduced from that table; the DNA served to infer D and trimming. This sample has some 400,000 clones; 80% to 90% occur once, and the top ten carry 0.95% to 1.3%. Individuals drawn from 24 US areas were about 18 to 95 years old.

Sequencing was carried out using PBMCs or T cells enriched from blood (not recorded which). The rearrangement uses TRBV11-2 and TRBJ1-3; D gene unclear. This TCR derives from a man aged 25-45 years who had recovered from COVID-19. The CDR3 is CASSPSPVNTIYF. DNA for the CDR3: TGTGCCAGCAGCCCATCCCCGGTAAACACCATATATTTT.